This TCR beta chain was sequenced for a study of T cell responses to AZD1222 COVID-19 vaccine. The CDR3 extends over 14 amino acids. The V and J ends lost 0 bases and 0 bases respectively, with 8 bases between them. Germline V gene data show CDR1 as SQVTM and CDR2 as ANQGSEA. There are a few counts of this clone. Clones were read by immunoSEQ multiplex PCR, and TCRdb kept only the in-frame ones, dropping some. The table records about 110,000 clones, roughly 90% of them present only once. Sample: peripheral blood, taken on day 0 of AZD1222 vaccination. The genes are TRBV29-1 and TRBJ1-1; D remains ambiguous. The sequence was collected from an adult in good health. The DNA for the CDR3 is TGCAGCGTTGAAGATGTATGGGTGAACACTGAAGCTTTCTTT. Translated, it gives CSVEDVWVNTEAFF.